The 18 T cell receptor beta chains given below trace back to one sample, sequenced in a study of T-cell reconstitution after alpha-beta-depleted transplantation in children. TCRbeta library construction was performed incorporating unique molecular identifiers. TCRdb processed the PCR reads anew with MiXCR; each CDR3 protein has one entry. There are about 980,000 distinct CDR3 sequences in the sample; less than 30% occur only once, and about 28% lies in the top ten. This specimen consisted of PBMCs, mostly from graft donor cells, obtained 360 days after TCRalphabeta/CD19-depleted stem cell transplant. The receptors originated from a boy younger than two who had a stem cell transplant for SCID, so the T cells may come from the graft donor.

This clonotype came up a few times. The rearrangement uses TRBV7-2 and TRBJ2-7; TRBD2 might be the D (5 bases). Looked up from germline, CDR1 is SGHTA and CDR2 is FQGNSA. This CDR3 is built from 14 residues. V was shortened by 8 bases and J by 4 bases, with 18 bases between the two germline ends. In nucleotides, the CDR3 is TGTGCCAGCGAGAGTCTAGCCCATCGTTACGAGCAGTACTTC. As protein: CASESLAHRYEQYF.

This clonotype came up a few times. The chain joins TRBV9 to TRBJ1-1; the D is unclear. The V and J ends lost 0 bases and 3 bases respectively, with 9 bases between them. Per germline, CDR1 SGDLS and CDR2 YYNGEE. This CDR3 spans 14 amino acids. The CDR3 DNA reads as TGTGCCAGCAGCGTAGCGAGTGCGGACACTGAAGCTTTCTTT. It translates to CASSVASADTEAFF.

This clonotype showed up just a few times. The J gene is TRBJ2-1, the V gene TRBV10-2, with TRBD2 matching over 9 bases. Unmatched junction bases numbered 6, after V lost 6 bases and J lost 0 bases. The CDR3 spans 16 residues. In germline, CDR1 is WSHSY, CDR2 SAAADI. The CDR3 DNA reads as TGCGCCAGCAGATCTGCGGGGGGGTCCTCCTACAATGAGCAGTTCTTC. The encoded protein is CASRSAGGSSYNEQFF.

This chain joins TRBV4-1 and TRBJ1-1; 7 bases line up with TRBD1. CDR3 size: 17 residues. J was trimmed by 0 bases and V by 1 base; bases with no gene match: 8. Germline loops: CDR1 MGHRA, CDR2 YSYEKL. The CDR3 DNA reads TGCGCCAGCAGCCAAGTTACCAGGGGGGCCGTGAACACTGAAGCTTTCTTT. Translation: CASSQVTRGAVNTEAFF.

The CDR3 spells CASSLWAGNYGYTF. In nucleotides, the CDR3 is TGTGCCAGCAGCTTATGGGCCGGTAACTATGGCTACACCTTC. The chain employs TRBV11-2 and TRBJ1-2, with D unresolved. V gave up 2 bases and J gave up 1 base, with 8 bases separating them. CDR1 is SGHAT and CDR2 is FQNNGV in the germline V gene. This CDR3 contains 14 residues.

This clonotype occurred a few times. The V call is TRBV20-1, the J call TRBJ2-2; D not resolved. The V end lost 1 base, the J end lost 0 bases, and 6 bases lay between the germline ends. The CDR3 has 14 residues. Germline-derived CDR1 and CDR2 are DFQATT and SNEGSKA (reference sequence). In nucleotides, the CDR3 is TGCAGTGCTAGAGTCAGTTCGAACACCGGGGAGCTGTTTTTT. This gives the protein CSARVSSNTGELFF.

The V gene is TRBV13, the J gene TRBJ2-3; D might be TRBD2 (6 bases). Trimming stripped 5 bases from V and 1 base from J, with 28 bases between. Germline-derived CDR1 and CDR2 are PRHDT and FYEKMQ (reference sequence). The CDR3 runs to 20 residues. CDR3 in amino acids: CASSVSGQGNYRRGTDTQYF. The CDR3 nucleotides are TGTGCCAGCAGCGTCTCAGGCCAAGGCAACTATCGGAGGGGCACAGATACGCAGTATTTT.

A few counts support this clonotype. This chain connects TRBV20-1 to TRBJ2-3; a possible D gene is TRBD2 (6 bases). V gave up 3 bases and J gave up 2 bases, with 15 bases separating them. Germline lookup yields CDR1 DFQATT and CDR2 SNEGSKA (reference sequence). This CDR3 is built from 15 residues. The CDR3 region is CSASHRLGHTDTQYF. The DNA of the CDR3 is TGCAGTGCTAGCCACAGACTAGGGCACACAGATACGCAGTATTTT.

V and J are TRBV11-2 and TRBJ1-4; tentative D call: TRBD1 (5 bases). V was pared by 3 bases and J by 8 bases, with 19 bases between. CDR3 size: 16 residues. Germline lookup yields CDR1 SGHAT and CDR2 FQNNGV. The CDR3 region is CASSFRVGGSGEKLFF. In nucleotides, the CDR3 is TGTGCCAGCAGCTTTAGAGTCGGGGGGTCTGGCGAAAAACTGTTTTTT.

This clonotype was seen more than once but under ten times. One end of the junction does not line up with germline, which may come from a read error. The chain recombines TRBV5-1 with TRBJ1-1; unclear D gene. Germline V gene data show CDR1 as SGHRS and CDR2 as YFSETQ. The CDR3 covers 15 residues. CDR3 bases: TGCGCCAGCAGTTTGGGGAGCGGGTGGAGCACTGAAGCTTTCTTT. It specifies CASSLGSGWSTEAFF.

V and J are TRBV25-1 and TRBJ2-1; D gene ambiguous. V shed 0 bases and J shed 10 bases, with 7 bases lying between them. CDR3 length: 12 amino acids. Germline V gene lookup returns CDR1 MGHDK and CDR2 SYGVNS. The CDR3 spells CASSEYLPEQFF. The CDR3 coding sequence is TGTGCCAGCAGTGAATATCTCCCAGAGCAGTTCTTC.

This clonotype has only a few counts. This chain uses TRBV12-5 with TRBJ1-5, with TRBD1 as a possible D gene (5 bases). CDR3 length: 14 residues. With 3 bases removed from V and 4 bases from J, the gap between germline ends came to 10 bases. Germline V lookup: CDR1 LGHNT, CDR2 FRNRAP. CDR3 loop: CASGFGGKNQPQHF. Written as DNA, the CDR3 is TGTGCTAGTGGTTTCGGGGGAAAAAATCAGCCCCAGCATTTT.

This clonotype was detected only a few times. J is TRBJ2-3 and V is TRBV2; weak D call: TRBD1 (6 bases). V was cut by 0 bases and J by 1 base, with 8 bases left in between. The length of the CDR3 is 15 residues. Germline V CDR1 and CDR2: SNHLY, FYNNEI. Here the CDR3 DNA reads TGTGCCAGCAGTGAAGCGAGGACAGGCACAGATACGCAGTATTTT. Its translation is CASSEARTGTDTQYF.

The gene calls are TRBV7-9 and TRBJ1-1; no firm D call. This CDR3 has 16 residues. Trimming removed 1 base from V and 3 bases from J, with 15 bases in between. Germline V lookup: CDR1 SEHNR, CDR2 FQNEAQ (reference sequence). Written as DNA, the CDR3 is TGTGCCAGCAGCTTAGGGCTGGCGGGGATATACACTGAAGCTTTCTTT. The encoded protein is CASSLGLAGIYTEAFF.

The chain employs TRBV5-1 and TRBJ1-1; 7 nucleotides line up with TRBD1. V dropped 6 bases and J dropped 1; count of bases not matched to a gene: 15. The germline CDR1 and CDR2 sequences are SGHRS and YFSETQ. The length of the CDR3 is 17 residues. The CDR3 protein is CASKSATGTSSNTEAFF. The CDR3 bases are TGCGCCAGCAAAAGTGCGACAGGGACTAGCTCGAACACTGAAGCTTTCTTT. Drawing the rest from reference TRBV5-1 and TRBJ1-1, the complete variable domain is KAGVTQTPRYLIKTRGQQVTLSCSPISGHRSVSWYQQTPGQGLQFLFEYFSETQRNKGNFPGRFSGRQFSNSRSEMNVSTLELGDSALYLCASKSATGTSSNTEAFFGQGTRLTVV.

The V and J genes are TRBV3-1 and TRBJ2-1; maybe TRBD2 (7 bases). The CDR3 loop spans 16 amino acids. Looked up from germline, CDR1 is LGHDT and CDR2 is YNNKEL (reference sequence). The V end was cut by 0 bases, the J end by 8 bases, with 17 bases between. The CDR3 here is CASSQDVWGGPHEQFF. The CDR3 DNA follows: TGTGCCAGCAGCCAAGATGTGTGGGGGGGCCCCCATGAGCAGTTCTTC.

This chain uses TRBV20-1 with TRBJ2-7, with D possibly being TRBD1 (6 bases). This CDR3 comprises 14 residues. Germline loops: CDR1 DFQATT, CDR2 SNEGSKA (reference sequence). The V and J ends lost 3 bases and 3 bases respectively, with 15 bases between them. CDR3 nucleotide sequence: TGCAGTGCTAGGACAGGCGCATTGGGCTACGAGCAGTACTTC. This sequence encodes CSARTGALGYEQYF.

CDR3 loop: CAWTHGAIYQPQHF. The CDR3 DNA reads as TGTGCCTGGACGCACGGGGCAATCTATCAGCCCCAGCATTTT. This chain joins TRBV30 and TRBJ1-5, with D perhaps matching TRBD1 (5 bases). The CDR3 totals 14 residues. Trimming stripped 4 bases from V and 5 bases from J, with 15 bases between. CDR1 is GTSNPN and CDR2 is SVGIG in the germline V gene (reference sequence).